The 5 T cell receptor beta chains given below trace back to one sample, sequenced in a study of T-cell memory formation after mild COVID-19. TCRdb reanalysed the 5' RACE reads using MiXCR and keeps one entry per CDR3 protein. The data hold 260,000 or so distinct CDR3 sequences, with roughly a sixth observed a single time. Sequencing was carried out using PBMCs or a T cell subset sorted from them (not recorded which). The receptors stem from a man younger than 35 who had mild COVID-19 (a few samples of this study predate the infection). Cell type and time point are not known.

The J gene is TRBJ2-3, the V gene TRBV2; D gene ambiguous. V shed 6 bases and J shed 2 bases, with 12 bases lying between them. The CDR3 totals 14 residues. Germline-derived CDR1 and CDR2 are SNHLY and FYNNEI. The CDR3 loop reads CASSSVVYTDTQYF. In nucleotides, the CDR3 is TGTGCCAGCAGCAGTGTGGTGTACACAGATACGCAGTATTTT.

CDR3 sequence: CASRSSSYEQYV. CDR3 bases: TGTGCCAGCAGATCCTCCTCCTACGAGCAGTACGTC. The chain uses TRBV28 and TRBJ2-7; D ambiguous. V dropped 6 bases and J dropped 0 bases, with 6 bases sitting between them. Germline CDR1 MDHEN, CDR2 SYDVKM. This CDR3 has 12 amino acids.

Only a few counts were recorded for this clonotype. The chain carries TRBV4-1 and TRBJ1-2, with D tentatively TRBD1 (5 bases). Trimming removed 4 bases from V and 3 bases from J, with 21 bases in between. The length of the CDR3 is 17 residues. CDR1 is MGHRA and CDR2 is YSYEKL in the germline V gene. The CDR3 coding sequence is TGCGCCAGCAGCCCTCCTGGGGGAGGGCGTCTTCACTATGGCTACACCTTC. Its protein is CASSPPGGGRLHYGYTF.

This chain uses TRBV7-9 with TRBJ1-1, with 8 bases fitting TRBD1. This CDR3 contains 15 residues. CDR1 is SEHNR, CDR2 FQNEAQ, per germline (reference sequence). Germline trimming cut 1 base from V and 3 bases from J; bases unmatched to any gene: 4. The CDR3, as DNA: TGTGCCAGCAGCTTAGAGACAGGGGTACACACTGAAGCTTTCTTT. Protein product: CASSLETGVHTEAFF.

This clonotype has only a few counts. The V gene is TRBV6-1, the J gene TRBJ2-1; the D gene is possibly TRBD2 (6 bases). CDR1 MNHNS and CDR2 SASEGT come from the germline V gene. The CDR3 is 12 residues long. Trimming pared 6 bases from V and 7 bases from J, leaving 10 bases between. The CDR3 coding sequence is TGTGCCAGCAGCAAGCTAGCGAATGAGCAGTTCTTC. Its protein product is CASSKLANEQFF.